A selection of T cell receptor beta chains follows, all from one sample in a study of OX40 agonist ivuxolimab in advanced cancers. Produced via immunoSEQ multiplex PCR; TCRdb's table is partial and in-frame only. The table includes about 32,000 clones, roughly 90% detected once. The starting material was CD4+ or CD8+ T cells sorted from blood, obtained in a trial of the OX40 agonist ivuxolimab. The source of these receptors is an adult with an advanced solid tumor such as melanoma, head and neck, liver or kidney cancer. Each CDR3 is given with its conserved first and last residue. D genes are given only for firm matches. Some rows mark clone size as missing; the rest say once, few, many or name a class of expanded clone.

j_gene: TRBJ2-5; abundance: .; v_gene: TRBV29-1; d_gene: TRBD2; CDR3aa: CSVESGSGEGTQYF; CDR3nt: TGCAGCGTTGAGTCGGGCAGCGGGGAGGGGACCCAGTACTTC
j_gene: TRBJ2-2; abundance: .; v_gene: TRBV19; d_gene: TRBD2; CDR3aa: CATGPSLAGANTGELFF; CDR3nt: TGTGCTACGGGGCCGTCACTAGCGGGAGCGAACACCGGGGAGCTGTTTTTT
j_gene: TRBJ2-7; abundance: .; v_gene: TRBV4-1; d_gene: TRBD2; CDR3aa: CASSYLAESSYEQYF; CDR3nt: TGCGCCAGCAGCTACCTAGCGGAAAGCTCCTACGAGCAGTACTTC
j_gene: TRBJ2-1; abundance: .; v_gene: TRBV11-2; d_gene: .; CDR3aa: CASSFLREMHEQFF; CDR3nt: TGTGCCAGCAGCTTTCTCCGGGAGATGCATGAGCAGTTCTTC
j_gene: TRBJ1-2; abundance: .; v_gene: TRBV4-1; d_gene: .; CDR3aa: CASSQDGSYGYTF; CDR3nt: TGCGCCAGCAGCCAGGACGGAAGCTATGGCTACACCTTC
j_gene: TRBJ2-2; abundance: .; v_gene: TRBV7-3; d_gene: .; CDR3aa: CASSLYTGTGELFF; CDR3nt: TGTGCCAGCAGCTTGTATACCGGTACCGGGGAGCTGTTTTTT
j_gene: TRBJ2-3; abundance: .; v_gene: TRBV19; d_gene: .; CDR3aa: CASTQGSPSADTQYF; CDR3nt: TGTGCCAGTACCCAGGGGTCGCCGAGCGCGGATACGCAGTATTTT
j_gene: TRBJ2-7; abundance: .; v_gene: TRBV4-1; d_gene: TRBD1; CDR3aa: CASSQGTGRSYEQYF; CDR3nt: TGCGCCAGCAGCCAAGGGACAGGACGCTCCTACGAGCAGTACTTC
j_gene: TRBJ2-7; abundance: .; v_gene: TRBV28; d_gene: .; CDR3aa: CASSLSPVSYEQYF; CDR3nt: TGTGCCAGCAGTTTATCCCCTGTCTCCTACGAGCAGTACTTC
j_gene: TRBJ2-1; abundance: .; v_gene: TRBV5-6; d_gene: TRBD1; CDR3aa: CASSLSLGGLYNEQFF; CDR3nt: TGTGCCAGCAGCTTGTCGCTAGGGGGCCTCTACAATGAGCAGTTCTTC
j_gene: TRBJ2-5; abundance: few; v_gene: TRBV7-9; d_gene: .; CDR3aa: CASSLPLQETQYF; CDR3nt: TGTGCCAGCAGCTTACCCCTACAAGAGACCCAGTACTTC
j_gene: TRBJ1-5; abundance: .; v_gene: TRBV6-5; d_gene: TRBD1; CDR3aa: CASGARGYQPQHF; CDR3nt: TGTGCCAGCGGGGCCAGGGGGTATCAGCCCCAGCATTTT
j_gene: TRBJ2-7; abundance: few; v_gene: TRBV5-1; d_gene: .; CDR3aa: CASSLRDTYYEQYF; CDR3nt: TGCGCCAGCAGCTTGAGGGACACCTACTACGAGCAGTACTTC
j_gene: TRBJ2-3; abundance: .; v_gene: TRBV27; d_gene: .; CDR3aa: CASSADPPSTDTQYF; CDR3nt: TGTGCCAGCAGCGCTGACCCACCCAGCACAGATACGCAGTATTTT
j_gene: TRBJ1-2; abundance: .; v_gene: TRBV6-1; d_gene: .; CDR3aa: CASTYRDNYGYTF; CDR3nt: TGTGCCAGCACTTACAGGGATAACTATGGCTACACCTTC
j_gene: TRBJ2-1; abundance: .; v_gene: TRBV2; d_gene: TRBD2; CDR3aa: CASSSGTSWFF; CDR3nt: TGTGCCAGCAGTTCCGGGACTAGTTGGTTCTTC
j_gene: TRBJ1-2; abundance: .; v_gene: TRBV19; d_gene: TRBD1; CDR3aa: CASRIGGSGYTF; CDR3nt: TGTGCCAGTCGTATAGGGGGCAGCGGCTACACCTTC
j_gene: TRBJ1-3; abundance: .; v_gene: TRBV30; d_gene: .; CDR3aa: CAWSGVDSGNTIYF; CDR3nt: TGTGCCTGGAGTGGGGTGGACTCTGGAAACACCATATATTTT
j_gene: TRBJ1-5; abundance: .; v_gene: TRBV27; d_gene: TRBD1; CDR3aa: CASSPNRDRAKPQHF; CDR3nt: TGTGCCAGCAGCCCGAACCGGGACAGGGCCAAGCCCCAGCATTTT
j_gene: TRBJ1-1; abundance: .; v_gene: TRBV7-6; d_gene: .; CDR3aa: CASSPSTNPNTEAFF; CDR3nt: TGTGCCAGCAGCCCAAGCACGAACCCGAACACTGAAGCTTTCTTT
j_gene: TRBJ1-1; abundance: .; v_gene: TRBV7-9; d_gene: .; CDR3aa: CASSLQGHTEAFF; CDR3nt: TGTGCCAGCAGCTTACAGGGGCACACTGAAGCTTTCTTT
j_gene: TRBJ2-1; abundance: once; v_gene: TRBV2; d_gene: TRBD2; CDR3aa: CAAAVAGHEQFF; CDR3nt: TGTGCCGCGGCGGTAGCGGGTCACGAGCAGTTCTTC
j_gene: TRBJ1-5; abundance: .; v_gene: TRBV1; d_gene: .; CDR3aa: CTSSQSSLDRDQPQHF; CDR3nt: TGCACCAGCAGCCAATCATCCCTAGACCGAGATCAGCCCCAGCATTTT
j_gene: TRBJ2-3; abundance: .; v_gene: TRBV15; d_gene: .; CDR3aa: CATSRDRGTDTQYF; CDR3nt: TGTGCCACCAGCAGAGACAGGGGAACAGATACGCAGTATTTT
j_gene: TRBJ2-7; abundance: .; v_gene: TRBV6-5; d_gene: .; CDR3aa: CASSYEGSGSYEQYF; CDR3nt: TGTGCCAGCAGTTACGAAGGATCTGGCTCCTACGAGCAGTACTTC
j_gene: TRBJ2-1; abundance: .; v_gene: TRBV7-8; d_gene: TRBD2; CDR3aa: CASSSKTGTTFNNEQFF; CDR3nt: TGTGCCAGCAGCTCCAAAACCGGGACTACCTTCAACAATGAGCAGTTCTTC
j_gene: TRBJ2-2; abundance: .; v_gene: TRBV28; d_gene: .; CDR3aa: CASSFTFPGELFF; CDR3nt: TGTGCCAGCAGTTTCACCTTCCCCGGGGAGCTGTTTTTT
j_gene: TRBJ1-2; abundance: .; v_gene: TRBV28; d_gene: .; CDR3aa: CASSQGRIGYTF; CDR3nt: TGTGCCAGCTCACAGGGTCGAATTGGCTACACCTTC
j_gene: TRBJ1-2; abundance: .; v_gene: TRBV2; d_gene: .; CDR3aa: CASSKPGPRFYGYTF; CDR3nt: TGTGCCAGCAGTAAACCGGGACCGAGGTTTTATGGCTACACCTTC